This T cell receptor (beta chain) was sequenced for a study of blood T cells in healthy people across ages. The CDR3 covers 16 residues. The germline V gene has CDR1 SGHRS and CDR2 YFSETQ. A second roughly 7 to 11 cycle PCR used barcoded and J-beta primers. TCRdb itself ran the 5' RACE reads through MiXCR, one entry per CDR3 protein. The sample consists of some 760,000 distinct CDR3 sequences, roughly 25% of them appearing once. This clonotype came up a few times. These data were also filed under a second study, of T cells of mothers and their children. Turning to that study: When the second PCR was run, its M1S primer added sample barcodes and 2-4 random nucleotides. In each mother, TCR beta CDR3 reads exceeded 10 million; in each child, they numbered 2.5 million to 3.5 million. An overlap that was slightly higher, though non-significant, was seen in related mother-child pairs versus unrelated pairs. At a sensitivity of around 91 clones per million clonotypes, no persistent microchimeric T cell clones appeared.

This sequence joins TRBV5-1 and TRBJ2-5, with TRBD2 identical over 7 bases. The end of the DNA fits TRBJ2-1 better, so the J call may be wrong. Sequencing was carried out using blood. This clonotype was obtained from a boy between 10 and 17 years old in good health. The CDR3 region is CASSLEGLTSLSEQFF. The CDR3 bases are TGCGCCAGCAGCTTGGAGGGGCTGACTAGCCTGAGTGAGCAGTTCTTC.